This entry concerns a single T cell receptor (beta chain). Authors' data handling: It was from reference gene primer amplification that nucleated cell counts were estimated. The table came from immunoSEQ multiplex PCR; TCRdb's copy has only in-frame clones and leaves some out. That table furnishes V, J and clone size, whereas the DNA furnished D and trimming. The data contain under 450,000 clones, roughly four fifths of them singletons. The CDR3 is made up of 16 amino acids. CDR1 and CDR2 from the germline V gene are SGHNT and YYREEE (reference sequence). V shed 2 bases, J shed 4 bases, and the junction held 6 bases outside the gene matches. This entry is derived from a study of blood T cell repertoires in COVID-19. Ages ranged from about 18 to 89 years, with residence in 20 to 30 US areas. Cohort 3 recovery required two negative PCRs, clearance, or symptom resolution.

The clonotype comes from a woman aged 50 to 60 who had recovered from COVID-19. The chain couples TRBV5-4 to TRBJ2-2; 9 bases are a match to TRBD2. Sequenced sample: PBMCs or T cells enriched from blood (not recorded which). The CDR3 DNA follows: TGTGCCAGCAGCTTTCAAGCGGGAGGCATCACCGGGGAGCTGTTTTTT. Protein sequence: CASSFQAGGITGELFF.